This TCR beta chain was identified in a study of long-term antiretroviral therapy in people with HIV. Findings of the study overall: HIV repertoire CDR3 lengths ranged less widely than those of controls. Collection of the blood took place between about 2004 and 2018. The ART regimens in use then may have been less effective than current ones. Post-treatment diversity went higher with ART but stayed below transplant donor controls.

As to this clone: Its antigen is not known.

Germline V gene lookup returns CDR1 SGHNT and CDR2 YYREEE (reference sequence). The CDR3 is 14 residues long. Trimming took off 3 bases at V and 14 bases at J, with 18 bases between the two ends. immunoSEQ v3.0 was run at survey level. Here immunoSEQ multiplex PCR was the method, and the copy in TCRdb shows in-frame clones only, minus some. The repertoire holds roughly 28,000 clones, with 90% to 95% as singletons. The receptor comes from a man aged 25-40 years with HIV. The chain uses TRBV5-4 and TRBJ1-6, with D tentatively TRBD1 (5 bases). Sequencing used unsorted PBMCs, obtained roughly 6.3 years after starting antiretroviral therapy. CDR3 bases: TGTGCCAGCAGCTCGGGACCGCCGGTTGTCTCCCTCCACTTT. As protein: CASSSGPPVVSLHF.